Below are 25 T cell receptor beta chains sequenced from a single sample in a study of T-cell reconstitution after alpha-beta-depleted transplantation in children. Molecular barcoding with unique molecular identifiers was used for the TCRbeta library. Each CDR3 protein is one row after TCRdb ran MiXCR on the PCR reads. The data show approximately 220,000 distinct CDR3 sequences, with approximately 15% seen just once and about 39% held by the top ten. This specimen consisted of PBMCs, mostly from graft donor cells, obtained 360 days after TCRalphabeta/CD19-depleted stem cell transplant. All receptors derive from a male patient between 2 and 10 years old who had a stem cell transplant for acute lymphoblastic leukemia, so the T cells may come from the graft donor.

The CDR3 DNA is TGTGCCAGCAGTTCAGACAGGTTGCAGCCCCAGCATTTT. This encodes CASSSDRLQPQHF. The V gene is TRBV6-5, the J gene TRBJ1-5; D is perhaps TRBD1 (6 bases). Looked up from germline, CDR1 is MNHEY and CDR2 is SVGAGI. The ends were cut back, 4 bases at V and 7 bases at J, with 11 bases in the middle. The CDR3 totals 13 residues.

V gene TRBV27 combines with J gene TRBJ1-1; perhaps TRBD1 as D (5 bases). Germline assignment: CDR1 MNHEY and CDR2 SMNVEV (reference sequence). V lost 6 bases to trimming and J lost 4 bases, with 15 bases between them. CDR3 length: 14 residues. In DNA, the CDR3 is TGTGCCAGCAGCCACAGTGGGGGTGGCACTGAAGCTTTCTTT. It encodes CASSHSGGGTEAFF.

This clonotype has only a few counts. J is TRBJ1-1 and V is TRBV28, with a possible D match to TRBD1 (5 bases). V was pared by 7 bases and J by 11 bases, with 20 bases between. Germline CDR1 is MDHEN and CDR2 is SYDVKM. There are 13 residues in the CDR3. The CDR3 sequence is CASTTIQRGSAFF. CDR3 nucleotides: TGTGCCAGCACAACCATTCAGAGGGGTTCGGCTTTCTTT.

This clonotype was detected many times. The chain combines TRBV7-2 with TRBJ1-3; D unresolved. Germline-derived CDR1 and CDR2 are SGHTA and FQGNSA. Trimming cost V 5 bases and J 4 bases, with 12 bases left between them. The CDR3 totals 14 residues. Here the CDR3 DNA reads TGTGCCAGCAGCCCTTGGAAGGGAGGAAACACCATATATTTT. Encoded protein: CASSPWKGGNTIYF.

This clonotype has more than one count but fewer than ten. This chain links TRBV12-3 or TRBV12-4 with TRBJ2-7, with 9 nucleotides matching TRBD1. Trimming took 6 bases from V and 3 from J; bases not matched to a gene: 9. This CDR3 region has 15 residues. In nucleotides, the CDR3 is TGTGCCAGCAGCGGGGACAGGGAATTTGACTACGAGCAGTACTTC. Protein: CASSGDREFDYEQYF.

This clonotype has at least ten counts. V and J are TRBV29-1 and TRBJ1-1; 8 bases agree with TRBD1. The germline V gene encodes CDR1 SQVTM and CDR2 ANQGSEA. With V trimmed by 7 bases and J by 2 bases, 6 bases remained unmatched. The CDR3 has 13 residues. The DNA of the CDR3 is TGCAGCGCCGTGGGACAGGTCAACACTGAAGCTTTCTTT. Amino acid sequence: CSAVGQVNTEAFF.

This clonotype was counted a few times. This chain links TRBV12-3 or TRBV12-4 with TRBJ1-1, with D unclear. The CDR3 totals 11 residues. V lost 3 bases, J lost 7 bases, and 6 bases lay in between. CDR3: CASSLTFEAFF. DNA for the CDR3: TGTGCCAGCAGTTTGACCTTTGAAGCTTTCTTT.

This clonotype was seen more than once but under ten times. V is TRBV30 and J is TRBJ1-2; 8 bases fit TRBD1. CDR3 size: 12 residues. The V and J ends lost 3 bases and 6 bases, in that order; junction bases with no gene match: 3. Germline values: CDR1 GTSNPN, CDR2 SVGIG (reference sequence). CDR3 in amino acids: CAWSKTGDGYTF. CDR3 bases: TGTGCCTGGAGCAAGACAGGGGATGGCTACACCTTC.

This clonotype was counted only a few times. The V call is TRBV5-1, the J call TRBJ2-2, with TRBD2 matching 8 bases. The germline V gene encodes CDR1 SGHRS and CDR2 YFSETQ. Trimming at V came to 5 bases and at J to 4 bases, leaving 13 bases not matched to a gene. The CDR3 loop spans 17 amino acids. Here the CDR3 reads CASRTRPGLVGTGELFF. In nucleotides, the CDR3 is TGCGCCAGCAGAACTCGACCGGGACTAGTAGGCACCGGGGAGCTGTTTTTT.

The chain couples TRBV2 to TRBJ2-1; D remains unclear. Germline assignment: CDR1 SNHLY and CDR2 FYNNEI. The CDR3 contains 12 residues. Trimming shortened V by 7 bases and J by 2 bases, and 6 bases separated the two germline ends. The CDR3 region is CASTGPYNEQFF. The CDR3 DNA follows: TGTGCCAGCACTGGCCCCTACAATGAGCAGTTCTTC.

This clonotype was seen a handful of times. The chain couples TRBV5-1 to TRBJ1-5; 7 positions match TRBD1. V dropped 4 bases and J dropped 3; count of bases not matched to a gene: 7. CDR3 size: 15 residues. The germline CDR1 and CDR2 sequences are SGHRS and YFSETQ. CDR3 coding DNA: TGCGCCAGCAGCCCGGGACAGAGACTCAATCAGCCCCAGCATTTT. This encodes CASSPGQRLNQPQHF.

There are many counts of this clonotype. The V call is TRBV28, the J call TRBJ1-2, with TRBD1 as a possible D gene (6 bases). Trimming took 10 bases from V and 11 from J, leaving 17 bases between them. Germline V CDR1 and CDR2: MDHEN, SYDVKM. The CDR3 length is 11 residues. The CDR3 DNA sequence: TGTGCCAATAGGAACAGGGAACGTTACACCTTC. Amino acids: CANRNRERYTF.

This clonotype was recorded at least ten times. This rearrangement joins TRBV5-5 to TRBJ2-7; tentatively, D is TRBD1 or TRBD2 (5 bases each). The V end lost 5 bases, the J end lost 2 bases, and 14 bases lay between the germline ends. The germline CDR1 and CDR2 sequences are SGHKS and YYEKEE (reference sequence). There are 14 residues in the CDR3. The DNA for the CDR3 is TGTGCCAGCAGAAGGGGACCCGAGGCCTACGAGCAGTACTTC. Protein product: CASRRGPEAYEQYF. Full variable domain (missing parts from reference TRBV5-5 and TRBJ2-7): DAGVTQSPTHLIKTRGQQVTLRCSPISGHKSVSWYQQVLGQGPQFIFQYYEKEERGRGNFPDRFSARQFPNYSSELNVNALLLGDSALYLCASRRGPEAYEQYFGPGTRLTVT.

The J gene is TRBJ1-5, the V gene TRBV20-1; D remains unclear. This CDR3 comprises 14 residues. Trimming left V 1 base short and J 5 bases short, with 12 bases between. CDR1 is DFQATT and CDR2 is SNEGSKA in the germline V gene (reference sequence). The CDR3 bases are TGCAGTGCTAGAGGTGATTTTAGTGATCAGCCCCAGCATTTT. Translated: CSARGDFSDQPQHF.

This clonotype has more than one count but fewer than ten. The gene calls are TRBV2 and TRBJ1-2; D not resolved. Germline V CDR1 and CDR2: SNHLY, FYNNEI. This CDR3 is 12 amino acids long. Trimming pared 8 bases from V and 4 bases from J, leaving 11 bases between. CDR3 loop: CASAEGPYGYTF. CDR3 in DNA: TGTGCCAGCGCTGAGGGCCCCTATGGCTACACCTTC.

In this sample, this clonotype turned up a few times. V and J are TRBV29-1 and TRBJ1-1; the D is unclear. Germline V CDR1 and CDR2: SQVTM, ANQGSEA. This CDR3 spans 11 amino acids. The germline V and J ends were trimmed by 4 bases and 3 bases, with 6 bases remaining between them. The DNA of the CDR3 is TGCAGCGTTGGAGGCTACACTGAAGCTTTCTTT. It yields the protein CSVGGYTEAFF.

There are a few counts of this clonotype. V gene TRBV7-7 combines with J gene TRBJ2-7, with 7 bases fitting TRBD1. With 5 bases clipped from V and 2 bases from J, the junction kept 9 bases outside the gene matches. Per germline, CDR1 SSHAT and CDR2 FNYEAQ (reference sequence). The CDR3 extends over 15 amino acids. CDR3 sequence reads: CASSLRTGPPYEQYF. The CDR3, as DNA: TGTGCCAGCAGCCTAAGGACAGGTCCGCCCTACGAGCAGTACTTC.

This clonotype was counted a few times. CDR3 sequence (DNA): TGTGCCAGCAGTTTATGGGCCCTCAGGACCTCTGGGGCCAACGTCCTGACTTTC. It is translated as CASSLWALRTSGANVLTF. The chain has TRBV28 and TRBJ2-6; D remains unclear. Germline CDR1 MDHEN, CDR2 SYDVKM. The CDR3 totals 18 residues. Trimming left V 0 bases short and J 0 bases short, with 12 bases between.

This clonotype was counted many times. This rearrangement joins TRBV4-1 to TRBJ2-7; 7 bases fit TRBD2. The CDR3 is made up of 17 amino acids. V dropped 0 bases and J dropped 1; count of bases not matched to a gene: 9. Germline V gives CDR1 MGHRA, CDR2 YSYEKL. The CDR3 coding sequence is TGCGCCAGCAGCCAAGATCGGTGGGCGGGAGTATCCTACGAGCAGTACTTC. This translates into CASSQDRWAGVSYEQYF.

The CDR3 here is CASSSPADSLTDTQYF. For the CDR3, the DNA is TGTGCCAGCAGCTCTCCCGCGGACAGTCTCACAGATACGCAGTATTTT. The chain has TRBV11-2 and TRBJ2-3; a possible D gene is TRBD1 (6 bases). With 4 bases removed from V and 2 bases from J, the gap between germline ends came to 16 bases. This CDR3 comprises 16 residues. Germline V CDR1 and CDR2: SGHAT, FQNNGV.

The chain employs TRBV4-3 and TRBJ2-7; D unresolved. Deletions cut 0 bases from V and 3 bases from J, with 12 bases between. The germline V gene encodes CDR1 LGHNA and CDR2 YSLEER. This CDR3 region has 15 residues. The DNA of the CDR3 is TGCGCCAGCAGCCAAGATAGGGCTTTCCTCTACGAGCAGTACTTC. Amino acids: CASSQDRAFLYEQYF.

The chain links TRBV7-3 to TRBJ2-3; 8 bases fit TRBD2. Germline-derived CDR1 and CDR2 are SGHTA and FQGTGA. The CDR3 is 17 amino acids. J gave up 2 bases and V 1 base, and 8 bases lay outside the gene matches. CDR3 region: CASSLKGGGTFTDTQYF. The CDR3 DNA reads TGTGCCAGCAGCTTAAAAGGCGGGGGGACGTTCACAGATACGCAGTATTTT.

There are a few counts of this clonotype. J is TRBJ2-1 and V is TRBV12-3 or TRBV12-4; D may be TRBD1 or TRBD2 (5 bases each). The V and J ends lost 5 bases and 2 bases respectively, with 25 bases between them. The CDR3 covers 19 residues. The CDR3 sequence is CASSNPPGPKLPTYNEQFF. The CDR3 DNA reads as TGTGCCAGCAGTAATCCCCCGGGACCAAAACTACCGACCTACAATGAGCAGTTCTTC.

For this clonotype: The junction departs from germline at one end; a sequencing error may be responsible. The chain recombines TRBV7-7 with TRBJ2-1; D ambiguous. CDR1 is SSHAT, CDR2 FNYEAQ, per germline (reference sequence). CDR3 size: 15 residues. For the CDR3, the DNA is TGTGCTAGCAGCTTAGGCCCAAAAGCGAACTATGAGCAGTTCTTC. Protein product: CASSLGPKANYEQFF.

The rearrangement joins TRBV20-1 to TRBJ2-2; 7 positions agree with TRBD1. Germline V gene data show CDR1 as DFQATT and CDR2 as SNEGSKA (reference sequence). The CDR3 contains 15 residues. Trimming took 4 bases from V and 2 from J; bases not matched to a gene: 7. The CDR3 bases are TGCAGTGCTACCAGAAGGGACAGAAACACCGGGGAGCTGTTTTTT. This gives the protein CSATRRDRNTGELFF.